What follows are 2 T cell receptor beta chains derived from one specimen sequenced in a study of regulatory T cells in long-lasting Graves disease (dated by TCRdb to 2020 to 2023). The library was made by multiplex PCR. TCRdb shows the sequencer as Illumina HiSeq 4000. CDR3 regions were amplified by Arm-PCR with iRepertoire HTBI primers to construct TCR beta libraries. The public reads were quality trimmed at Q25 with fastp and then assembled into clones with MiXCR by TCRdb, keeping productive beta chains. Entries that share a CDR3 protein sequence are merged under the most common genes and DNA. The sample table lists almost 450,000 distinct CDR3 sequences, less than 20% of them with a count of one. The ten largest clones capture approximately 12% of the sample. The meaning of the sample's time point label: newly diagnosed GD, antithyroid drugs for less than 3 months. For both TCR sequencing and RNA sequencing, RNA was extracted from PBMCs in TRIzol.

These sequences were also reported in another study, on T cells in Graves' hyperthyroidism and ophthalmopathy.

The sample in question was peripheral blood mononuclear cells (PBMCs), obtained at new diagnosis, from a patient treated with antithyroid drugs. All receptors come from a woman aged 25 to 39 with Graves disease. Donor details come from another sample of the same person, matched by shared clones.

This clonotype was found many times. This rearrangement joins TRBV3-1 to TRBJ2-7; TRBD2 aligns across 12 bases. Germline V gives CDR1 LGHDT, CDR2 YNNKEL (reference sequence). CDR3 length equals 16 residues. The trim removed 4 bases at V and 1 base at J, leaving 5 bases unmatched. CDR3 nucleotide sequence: TGTGCCAGCAGCCGCCGTCTAGCGGGAGGGTCCTACGAGCAGTACTTC. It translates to CASSRRLAGGSYEQYF.

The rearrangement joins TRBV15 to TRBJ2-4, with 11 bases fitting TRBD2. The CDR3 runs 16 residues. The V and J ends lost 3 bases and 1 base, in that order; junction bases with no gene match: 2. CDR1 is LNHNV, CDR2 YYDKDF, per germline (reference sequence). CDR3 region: CATSSIAGGAKNIQYF. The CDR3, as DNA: TGTGCCACCAGCAGTATAGCGGGAGGGGCCAAAAACATTCAGTACTTC.